This TCR beta chain was retrieved from a study of Ad26.COV2.S vaccination and SARS-CoV-2 variants. Study-level points and caveats: Vaccinees displayed broader spike-specific TCR repertoires than placebo recipients.

Comment on this clone: Its antigen is unknown.

Treatment indicated: around 19 received Ad26.COV2.S at low or high dose, single or two shots; five or six received placebo; per-sample allocation not given. Sampling occurred on day 63 after the first vaccine or placebo injection. Clones were read by immunoSEQ multiplex PCR, and TCRdb kept only the in-frame ones, dropping some. The sample includes about 440,000 clones, approximately 88% seen only once; the top ten take roughly 13%. The sequencing used peripheral blood, collected in a trial of Ad26.COV2.S vaccine versus placebo. The source is a person between 18 and 60 years old who received the Ad26.COV2.S COVID-19 vaccine or a placebo.

The CDR3 region is CASSPQQINYGYTF. For the CDR3, the DNA is TGTGCCAGCTCACCCCAGCAGATTAACTATGGCTACACCTTC. The J gene is TRBJ1-2, the V gene TRBV18; D is unresolved. This CDR3 has 14 amino acids. The germline gives CDR1 KGHSH, CDR2 LQKENI. V was cut by 3 bases and J by 1 base, with 9 bases left in between.